The next 9 T cell receptor beta chains were all read from a single sample in a study of T cell responses to AZD1222 COVID-19 vaccine. Here immunoSEQ multiplex PCR was the method, and the copy in TCRdb shows in-frame clones only, minus some. The sample includes around 150,000 clones, about nine tenths of them seen just once. This material consisted of peripheral blood, taken on day 0 of AZD1222 vaccination. The receptors were gathered from an adult in good health.

The chain joins TRBV30 to TRBJ1-3; TRBD1 is a possible D gene (5 bases). V was shortened by 2 bases and J by 4 bases, with 15 bases between the two germline ends. The germline V gene encodes CDR1 GTSNPN and CDR2 SVGIG (reference sequence). The CDR3 runs 15 residues. CDR3 loop: CAWSPPKGPGNTIYF. Here the CDR3 DNA reads TGTGCCTGGAGTCCCCCGAAGGGGCCAGGAAACACCATATATTTT.

Written as DNA, the CDR3 is TGTGCCAGTAGTATTAGCGGGACCCCTGGAAACACCATATATTTT. It specifies CASSISGTPGNTIYF. This chain uses TRBV19 with TRBJ1-3, with D maybe TRBD1 (5 bases). This CDR3 contains 15 residues. V gave up 3 bases and J gave up 2 bases, with 11 bases separating them. The germline gives CDR1 LNHDA, CDR2 SQIVND (reference sequence).

CDR3: CASTRRREGGGYTF. CDR3 DNA: TGTGCCAGCACTCGTCGGCGGGAAGGAGGTGGCTACACCTTC. The rearrangement uses TRBV2 and TRBJ1-2; D uncertain. Germline CDR1 SNHLY, CDR2 FYNNEI. The CDR3 totals 14 residues. V lost 7 bases and J lost 7, with 19 bases in between.

In this sample, this clone turned up once. J is TRBJ1-1 and V is TRBV10-3; D possibly corresponds to TRBD1 (5 bases). Germline V gene data show CDR1 as ENHRY and CDR2 as SYGVKD. The CDR3 extends over 11 amino acids. The V and J ends lost 3 bases and 11 bases respectively, with 10 bases between them. The CDR3 sequence is CAISDGGSAFF. As DNA, the CDR3 is TGTGCCATCAGTGACGGGGGATCGGCTTTCTTT.

The chain links TRBV7-9 to TRBJ2-3, with a weak D call TRBD2 (6 bases). The CDR3 covers 18 residues. V dropped 1 base and J dropped 1 base, with 18 bases sitting between them. Germline V gene lookup returns CDR1 SEHNR and CDR2 FQNEAQ (reference sequence). This CDR3 reads CASSLVSGTGSRTDTQYF. The CDR3 DNA reads as TGTGCCAGCAGCTTAGTATCCGGGACTGGCAGCCGCACAGATACGCAGTATTTT. Full variable domain (outside the CDR3, taken from reference TRBV7-9 and TRBJ2-3): DTGVSQNPRHKITKRGQNVTFRCDPISEHNRLYWYRQTLGQGPEFLTYFQNEAQLEKSRLLSDRFSAERPKGSFSTLEIQRTEQGDSAMYLCASSLVSGTGSRTDTQYFGPGTRLTVL.

This clone was seen a single time. This chain uses TRBV5-1 with TRBJ2-1; TRBD2 matches at 8 bases. The CDR3 runs 16 residues. The germline V gene encodes CDR1 SGHRS and CDR2 YFSETQ. The trim removed 0 bases at V and 7 bases at J, leaving 9 bases unmatched. Here the CDR3 reads CASSLDGGGHWNEQFF. The CDR3 DNA follows: TGCGCCAGCAGCTTGGACGGCGGGGGGCATTGGAATGAGCAGTTCTTC. Supplemented by reference TRBV5-1 and TRBJ2-1, the full variable domain reads KAGVTQTPRYLIKTRGQQVTLSCSPISGHRSVSWYQQTPGQGLQFLFEYFSETQRNKGNFPGRFSGRQFSNSRSEMNVSTLELGDSALYLCASSLDGGGHWNEQFFGPGTRLTVL.

The sample holds a few counts of this clone. The chain employs TRBV3-1 (or the pseudogene TRBV3-2) and TRBJ1-1; D remains ambiguous. There are 11 residues in the CDR3. The ends were cut back, 0 bases at V and 13 bases at J, with 9 bases in the middle. CDR1 is LGHDT and CDR2 is YNNKEL in the germline V gene (reference sequence). CDR3 nucleotides: TGTGCCAGCAGCCAAGACTCTAGGGATTTCTTT. Its translation is CASSQDSRDFF.

V and J are TRBV7-2 and TRBJ2-3; D possibly corresponds to TRBD2 (7 bases). V lost 0 bases and J 7 bases, leaving 14 bases between the germline ends. The CDR3 has 15 amino acids. Germline CDR1 SGHTA, CDR2 FQGNSA. CDR3 amino acids: CASSLAGGREYTQYF. In DNA, the CDR3 is TGTGCCAGCAGCTTAGCGGGGGGGCGGGAATATACGCAGTATTTT. The complete variable domain, with remaining parts taken from reference TRBV7-2 and TRBJ2-3, reads GAGVSQSPSNKVTEKGKDVELRCDPISGHTALYWYRQSLGQGLEFLIYFQGNSAPDKSGLPSDRFSAERTGGSVSTLTIQRTQQEDSAVYLCASSLAGGREYTQYFGPGTRLTVL.

This clone has only a few counts. This sequence joins TRBV12-5 and TRBJ1-6; no clear D. V lost 0 bases and J 3 bases, leaving 12 bases between the germline ends. Germline CDR1 is LGHNT and CDR2 is FRNRAP. The CDR3 has 17 residues. The CDR3 sequence: CASGLVMWAFYNSPLHF. The CDR3 region has the DNA TGTGCTAGTGGTTTGGTAATGTGGGCCTTCTATAATTCACCCCTCCACTTT.